This T cell receptor (beta chain) is from a study of cytomegalovirus exposure and HLA in healthy donors. Study results and caveats: Overall, some 160 TCR beta chains were annotated as cytomegalovirus-associated. In a later analysis, at a false discovery rate of 0.05, about 17,000 TCR beta sequences matched HLA alleles. Immune exposure information comprised only CMV serostatus. In a later analysis, HLA-C alleles had the fewest associated TCRs, DRB1 alleles the most.

Use of 60 Vbeta and 13 Jbeta primers characterized the PCR. TCRdb's table, derived via immunoSEQ multiplex PCR, lists solely in-frame clones and lacks some. The table has 170,000 or so clones, around 80% seen once. Worth noting for this clone: The antigen remains undetermined.

Germline V gene data show CDR1 as SEHNR and CDR2 as FQNEAQ (reference sequence). Trimming cost V 1 base and J 0 bases, with 12 bases left between them. The CDR3 is 16 amino acids. The TCR was taken from a woman aged 50 to 65 in good health and CMV-seropositive. Sequencing was done on a sample of PBMCs. V usage is TRBV7-9 and J usage is TRBJ1-2, with D perhaps matching TRBD1 (5 bases). The DNA for the CDR3 is TGTGCCAGCAGCTTAGGAACAGGACCGACTAACTATGGCTACACCTTC. Translating gives CASSLGTGPTNYGYTF.